This T cell receptor (beta chain) derives from a study of cytomegalovirus exposure and HLA in healthy donors. Whole-study findings and limits: It was in a later analysis that TCR association rates were seen to vary by HLA locus, highest for DRB1 and lowest for HLA-C.

Of note for this clone: Its antigen is currently unknown.

The CDR3 extends over 13 amino acids. Trimming removed 4 bases from V and 3 bases from J, with 9 bases in between. CDR1 and CDR2 (germline): LNHDA, SQIVND (reference sequence). Among the donors, all were healthy bone marrow donors. Researchers ran the PCR with 60 Vbeta and 13 Jbeta primers. TCRdb's table, derived via immunoSEQ multiplex PCR, lists solely in-frame clones and lacks some. The data contain under 200,000 clones, approximately 84% of them singletons. This chain connects TRBV19 to TRBJ2-5, with D tentatively TRBD2 (5 bases). This sequence originates from a woman in her forties or fifties in good health and CMV-seropositive. The material sequenced was PBMCs. CDR3 bases: TGTGCCAGTAGTAAATCGCGGGAAGAGACCCAGTACTTC. It translates to CASSKSREETQYF.